The 25 T cell receptor beta chains below all came from one sample that was sequenced in a study of a mutant IDH1 vaccine in newly diagnosed glioma. Their specific antigens are unknown. The sample's time point: week 23, last vaccination. The study gave 300 ug of mutant IDH1 20-mer peptide per vaccine dose, with topical imiquimod. Sequencing was performed with immunoSEQ multiplex PCR; in TCRdb, only in-frame clones are kept and a portion is missing. The table includes 20,000 to 25,000 clones, around 80% detected once. The specimen comprised PBMCs, sampled from a glioma patient whose treatment included an IDH1 peptide vaccine. These receptors came from a man between 25 and 39 years old with glioma.

V is TRBV21-1 and J is TRBJ1-2. TRBV21-1 is recorded as a pseudogene. CDR3 length: 10 amino acids. The chain's CDR3 is CASSEYGYTF. The CDR3 DNA reads as TGTGCCAGCAGCGAATATGGCTACACCTTC.

V is TRBV10-3 and J is TRBJ1-1; possibly TRBD1 for D (5 bases). Germline V gene data show CDR1 as ENHRY and CDR2 as SYGVKD. Between the trimmed V and J ends, which lost 4 bases and 1 base, there was a span of 10 bases. The CDR3 covers 14 residues. CDR3 coding DNA: TGTGCCATCAGTGGGACAAGTAAGAACACTGAAGCTTTCTTT. Translating gives CAISGTSKNTEAFF.

The chain recombines TRBV29-1 with TRBJ1-2; D uncertain. Germline assignment: CDR1 SQVTM and CDR2 ANQGSEA. This CDR3 is built from 13 residues. V was clipped by 8 bases and J by 3 bases, with 16 bases between them. CDR3 nucleotides: TGCAGCACTGTCCCGGCAGCTGACTATGGCTACACCTTC. Its protein product is CSTVPAADYGYTF.

J is TRBJ1-2 and V is TRBV11-2; D call uncertain. Trimming pared 5 bases from V and 5 bases from J, leaving 21 bases between. Germline V gene data show CDR1 as SGHAT and CDR2 as FQNNGV. The CDR3 loop spans 16 amino acids. CDR3 region: CASSKRSAGGEYGYTF. CDR3 DNA sequence: TGTGCCAGCAGCAAGCGCTCAGCGGGTGGAGAGTATGGCTACACCTTC.

This clone was detected once. This chain links TRBV6-5 with TRBJ1-2; TRBD1 agrees at 8 bases. Looked up from germline, CDR1 is MNHEY and CDR2 is SVGAGI. The V segment lost 6 bases and the J segment 7 bases; nucleotides outside the gene matches: 10. This CDR3 contains 14 residues. DNA for the CDR3: TGTGCCAGCAGGGAACCGGGACAGGCGGGTGGCTACACCTTC. Residues: CASREPGQAGGYTF.

The gene calls are TRBV7-8 and TRBJ1-1, with D possibly matching TRBD1 (5 bases). V lost 5 bases and J lost 4, with 14 bases in between. Germline loops: CDR1 SGHVS, CDR2 FQNEAQ. This CDR3 spans 14 amino acids. CDR3 loop: CASSREGGVTEAFF. CDR3 bases: TGTGCCAGCAGCCGGGAGGGAGGGGTCACTGAAGCTTTCTTT.

The chain employs TRBV5-4 and TRBJ2-3; 8 bases map to TRBD1. V shed 3 bases, J shed 3 bases, and the junction held 9 bases outside the gene matches. The CDR3 extends over 16 amino acids. CDR1 is SGHNT, CDR2 YYREEE, per germline (reference sequence). The DNA of the CDR3 is TGTGCCAGCAGCTCAAAGACAGGGGCGGGAACAGATACGCAGTATTTT. This gives the protein CASSSKTGAGTDTQYF.

V usage is TRBV7-9 and J usage is TRBJ1-2; TRBD1 agrees at 8 bases. Germline CDR1 is SEHNR and CDR2 is FQNEAQ (reference sequence). There are 16 residues in the CDR3. After removal of 4 bases from V and 3 bases from J, the junction contained 10 bases not matched to a gene. Here the CDR3 reads CASSSSRQGLDYGYTF. The DNA for the CDR3 is TGTGCCAGCAGCTCCTCCCGACAGGGGTTAGACTATGGCTACACCTTC.

This clone qualifies as large (0.1 to 1%). J is TRBJ2-1 and V is TRBV29-1; TRBD1 matches 7 bases. With V trimmed by 3 bases and J by 1 base, 9 bases remained unmatched. Germline assignment: CDR1 SQVTM and CDR2 ANQGSEA. CDR3 length equals 16 residues. CDR3 amino acids: CSVEPEGTVSYNEQFF. The CDR3 DNA sequence: TGCAGCGTTGAGCCCGAGGGGACAGTGTCCTACAATGAGCAGTTCTTC.

The CDR3 reads CSVSGQVRIGYTF. The CDR3 DNA sequence: TGCAGCGTTTCCGGACAGGTACGAATTGGCTACACCTTC. The V gene is TRBV29-1, the J gene TRBJ1-2; the match to TRBD1 covers 7 bases. Unmatched junction bases numbered 10, after V lost 5 bases and J lost 7 bases. Germline V lookup: CDR1 SQVTM, CDR2 ANQGSEA. The CDR3 runs 13 residues.

The CDR3 coding sequence is TGCAGCGTGAAGGGTATTCTTAACACTGAAGCTTTCTTT. It encodes CSVKGILNTEAFF. The V and J genes are TRBV29-1 and TRBJ1-1; no reliable D call. Trimming stripped 6 bases from V and 2 bases from J, with 13 bases between. Germline loops: CDR1 SQVTM, CDR2 ANQGSEA. The CDR3 length is 13 residues.

The chain is built from TRBV18 and TRBJ1-2; D uncertain. V lost 3 bases and J 4 bases, leaving 12 bases between the germline ends. This CDR3 is built from 14 residues. CDR1 KGHSH and CDR2 LQKENI come from the germline V gene. CDR3 DNA: TGTGCCAGCTCACCGGGCAGCACCACCTATGGCTACACCTTC. Translation: CASSPGSTTYGYTF.

DNA of the CDR3: TGTGCCAGCACGACAGGGACTCATCAGCCCCAGCATTTT. Amino acids: CASTTGTHQPQHF. The rearrangement uses TRBV6-1 and TRBJ1-5, with 7 bases aligning to TRBD1. CDR1 is MNHNS and CDR2 is SASEGT in the germline V gene. There are 13 residues in the CDR3. Trimming took 7 bases from V and 5 from J; bases not matched to a gene: 5.

This chain links TRBV6-1 with TRBJ2-7; no firm D call. CDR1 and CDR2 (germline): MNHNS, SASEGT. The CDR3 spans 13 residues. The V end lost 1 base, the J end lost 3 bases, and 7 bases lay between the germline ends. The CDR3 coding sequence is TGTGCCAGCAGTGAAGGGCGGAACTACGAGCAGTACTTC. Its translation: CASSEGRNYEQYF.

V is TRBV27 and J is TRBJ2-3; 12 bases map to TRBD2. V shed 0 bases, J shed 2 bases, and the junction held 3 bases outside the gene matches. Per the germline V gene, CDR1 is MNHEY and CDR2 is SMNVEV (reference sequence). This CDR3 contains 17 residues. Here the CDR3 reads CASSLSGLAGITDTQYF. CDR3 DNA: TGTGCCAGCAGTTTATCAGGACTAGCGGGGATCACAGATACGCAGTATTTT.

This chain connects TRBV27 to TRBJ2-7; weak D call: TRBD1 (5 bases). This CDR3 is built from 15 residues. The germline CDR1 and CDR2 sequences are MNHEY and SMNVEV (reference sequence). V lost 8 bases and J 1 base, leaving 18 bases between the germline ends. CDR3 sequence reads: CASGSQGKPSYEQYF. DNA for the CDR3: TGTGCCAGCGGCTCCCAGGGAAAACCTTCCTACGAGCAGTACTTC.

The chain carries TRBV5-4 and TRBJ1-3; a possible D gene is TRBD1 (5 bases). The CDR3 sequence is 13 residues long. Germline assignment: CDR1 SGHNT and CDR2 YYREEE (reference sequence). V was clipped by 4 bases and J by 7 bases, with 12 bases between them. The CDR3 nucleotides are TGTGCCAGCAGCCCGCTGGGGGGGAACACCATATATTTT. As protein: CASSPLGGNTIYF.

The chain joins TRBV27 to TRBJ1-1; possibly TRBD1 for D (5 bases). This CDR3 has 14 amino acids. Per germline, CDR1 MNHEY and CDR2 SMNVEV (reference sequence). The germline V and J ends were trimmed by 2 bases and 4 bases, with 11 bases remaining between them. The CDR3 bases are TGTGCCAGCAGTTTAATGGGGGGGGTCACTGAAGCTTTCTTT. Its protein is CASSLMGGVTEAFF.

V is TRBV4-2 and J is TRBJ2-3; 11 nucleotides match TRBD2. This CDR3 is built from 18 residues. The V gene end was trimmed by 4 bases and the J gene end by 6 bases; junction bases not matched to a gene: 15. Germline assignment: CDR1 LGHNA and CDR2 YNFKEQ. CDR3 in amino acids: CASSPSAVAGGPPDTQYF. DNA for the CDR3: TGTGCCAGCAGCCCATCTGCGGTAGCGGGAGGGCCCCCCGATACGCAGTATTTT.

The V gene is TRBV5-1, the J gene TRBJ1-2; a weak D match, TRBD1 (6 bases). Trimming removed 0 bases at V and 12 bases at J, with 9 bases between. Germline-derived CDR1 and CDR2 are SGHRS and YFSETQ. This CDR3 is built from 11 residues. The CDR3 spells CASSLGRGNTF. In nucleotides, the CDR3 is TGCGCCAGCAGCTTGGGAAGGGGGAACACCTTC.

The chain joins TRBV4-2 to TRBJ2-7; no clear D gene. V was clipped by 4 bases and J by 3 bases, with 7 bases between them. Germline CDR1 is LGHNA and CDR2 is YNFKEQ. This CDR3 has 12 residues. CDR3 sequence (DNA): TGTGCCAGCAGCCGAGACAACTACGAGCAGTACTTC. It specifies CASSRDNYEQYF.

V gene TRBV4-1 combines with J gene TRBJ2-1; 8 bases align to TRBD2. Germline lookup yields CDR1 MGHRA and CDR2 YSYEKL. CDR3 length equals 16 residues. V trimming: 2 bases; J trimming: 5 bases; junction bases outside the gene matches: 8. CDR3 sequence: CASSQPSGRGNNEQFF. As DNA, the CDR3 is TGCGCCAGCAGCCAACCGAGCGGGAGAGGGAACAATGAGCAGTTCTTC.

The rearrangement links TRBV19 to TRBJ2-3; TRBD1 matches 7 bases. V was clipped by 7 bases and J by 0 bases; unmatched bases: 7. Germline CDR1 LNHDA, CDR2 SQIVND (reference sequence). The CDR3 covers 15 residues. The CDR3 is CASTSDRASTDTQYF. CDR3 DNA: TGTGCCAGTACTTCAGACAGGGCTAGCACAGATACGCAGTATTTT. The whole variable domain, remainder taken from reference TRBV19 and TRBJ2-3, is DGGITQSPKYLFRKEGQNVTLSCEQNLNHDAMYWYRQDPGQGLRLIYYSQIVNDFQKGDIAEGYSVSREKKESFPLTVTSAQKNPTAFYLCASTSDRASTDTQYFGPGTRLTVL.

This rearrangement joins TRBV27 to TRBJ2-3; D gene unclear. The CDR3 covers 13 residues. V lost 4 bases and J lost 1, with 6 bases in between. CDR1 is MNHEY, CDR2 SMNVEV, per germline (reference sequence). The CDR3 loop reads CASSSTGTDTQYF. CDR3 DNA sequence: TGTGCCAGCAGTTCGACTGGCACAGATACGCAGTATTTT.

The chain uses TRBV27 and TRBJ1-2; D perhaps matches TRBD1 (6 bases). V was clipped by 3 bases and J by 3 bases, with 11 bases between them. This CDR3 is built from 14 residues. CDR1 is MNHEY and CDR2 is SMNVEV in the germline V gene (reference sequence). CDR3 bases: TGTGCCAGCAGTTTCGGGGGGCGCGACTATGGCTACACCTTC. It codes for CASSFGGRDYGYTF.